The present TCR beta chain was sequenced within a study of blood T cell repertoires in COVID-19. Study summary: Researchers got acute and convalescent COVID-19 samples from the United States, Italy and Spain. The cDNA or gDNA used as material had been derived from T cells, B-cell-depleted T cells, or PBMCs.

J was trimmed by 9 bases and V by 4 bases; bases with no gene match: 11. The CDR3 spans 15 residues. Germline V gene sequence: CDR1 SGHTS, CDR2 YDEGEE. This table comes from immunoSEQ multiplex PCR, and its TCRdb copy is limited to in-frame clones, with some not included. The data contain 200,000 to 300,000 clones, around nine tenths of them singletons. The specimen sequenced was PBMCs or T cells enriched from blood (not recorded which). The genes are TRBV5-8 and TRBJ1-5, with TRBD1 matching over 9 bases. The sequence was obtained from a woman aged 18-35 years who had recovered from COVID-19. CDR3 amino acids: CASSLGQGMNGPQHF. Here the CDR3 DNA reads TGTGCCAGCAGCCTGGGACAGGGAATGAATGGGCCCCAGCATTTT. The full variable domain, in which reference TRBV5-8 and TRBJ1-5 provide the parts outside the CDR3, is EAGVTQSPTHLIKTRGQQATLRCSPISGHTSVYWYQQALGLGLQFLLWYDEGEERNRGNFPPRFSGRQFPNYSSELNVNALELEDSALYLCASSLGQGMNGPQHFGDGTRLSIL.